This TCR beta chain stems from a study of blood T cells in healthy people across ages. Drawn from each donor were about 9 milliliters of peripheral blood. Per germline, CDR1 WNHNN and CDR2 SYGVQD (reference sequence). The trim removed 2 bases at V and 3 bases at J, leaving 2 bases unmatched. This CDR3 region has 15 residues. Findings and limits, study-wide: Expanded clonotype changes were possibly confounded by unknown donor CMV status.

This clonotype was picked up a small number of times. Its specificity is unknown. Using a J-beta primer mix together with a sample-barcoded 5' primer, a second PCR was run for roughly 6 to 11 cycles. Each TCR beta cDNA got a 12-nucleotide random molecular identifier. Via MiXCR, TCRdb re-called the 5' RACE reads, giving one row per CDR3 protein. Among 1.5 million or so distinct CDR3 sequences listed, 42% were seen once. The chain employs TRBV10-1 and TRBJ2-1, with TRBD2 identical over 9 bases. The source material was blood. This receptor was obtained from a woman aged 18-29 years in good health. For the CDR3, the DNA is TGCGCCAGCAGTGAGCTAGCGGGAATCTACAATGAGCAGTTCTTC. Translation: CASSELAGIYNEQFF.